The present T cell receptor beta chain was sequenced within a study of monozygotic twins with inflammatory bowel disease. One entry per CDR3 protein, without DNA, is what TCRdb gives after re-calling the 5' RACE reads. In all, the sample yields 300,000 to 350,000 distinct CDR3 sequences. Germline values: CDR1 SEHNR, CDR2 FQNEAQ (reference sequence). CDR3 length: 12 residues. This TCR was recovered from a human donor with ulcerative colitis or Crohn's disease, or a healthy co-twin of an affected twin (not recorded which). The J gene is TRBJ1-2, the V gene TRBV7-9; the D call from TCRdb, TRBD1, cannot be confirmed without DNA. Material for sequencing was blood. The CDR3 sequence: CASSERGDGYTF. Using reference TRBV7-9 and TRBJ1-2 for the parts outside the CDR3, the full variable domain is DTGVSQNPRHKITKRGQNVTFRCDPISEHNRLYWYRQTLGQGPEFLTYFQNEAQLEKSRLLSDRFSAERPKGSFSTLEIQRTEQGDSAMYLCASSERGDGYTFGSGTRLTVV.